A selection of T cell receptor beta chains follows, all from one sample in a study of naive and memory T cell subsets. TCRdb re-called the UMI-ligation and nested PCR reads with MiXCR, one entry per CDR3 protein. The table includes about 150,000 distinct CDR3 sequences, over 20% detected once. Specimen: naive CD4+ T cells from blood. The receptors were gathered from a human donor in good health. CDR3s include the opening cysteine and the closing phenylalanine or tryptophan. D genes are given only for firm matches. Only part of the rows carry a size: once, few, many, or a class if the clone is expanded.

D: NA; V: TRBV12-3/TRBV12-4; J: TRBJ2-7; size: many; CDR3: CASKTGSYEQYF; DNA: TGTGCCAGCAAAACAGGGTCCTACGAGCAGTACTTC
D: NA; V: TRBV27; J: TRBJ2-1; size: NA; CDR3: CASSLGRLTYNEQFF; DNA: TGTGCCAGCAGTTTGGGACGCCTCACCTACAATGAGCAGTTCTTC
D: NA; V: TRBV20-1; J: TRBJ2-1; size: few; CDR3: CSARVTTNEQFF; DNA: TGCAGTGCTAGAGTGACTACCAATGAGCAGTTCTTC
D: NA; V: TRBV29-1; J: TRBJ2-3; size: few; CDR3: CSVKALTDTQYF; DNA: TGCAGCGTCAAAGCGCTCACAGATACGCAGTATTTT
D: NA; V: TRBV7-8; J: TRBJ2-1; size: few; CDR3: CASSLDRNNEQFF; DNA: TGTGCCAGCAGCTTAGACCGGAACAATGAGCAGTTCTTC
D: NA; V: TRBV28; J: TRBJ2-7; size: few; CDR3: CASSFRQGGEQYF; DNA: TGTGCCAGCAGTTTTCGACAGGGAGGAGAGCAGTACTTC
D: NA; V: TRBV6-2/TRBV6-3; J: TRBJ2-7; size: many; CDR3: CATSYPSYEQYF; DNA: TGTGCCACCTCCTACCCATCCTACGAGCAGTACTTC
D: NA; V: TRBV20-1; J: TRBJ2-1; size: few; CDR3: CSARDLAGFPYNEQFF; DNA: TGCAGTGCTAGAGATCTCGCCGGCTTTCCCTACAATGAGCAGTTCTTC
D: TRBD1; V: TRBV20-1; J: TRBJ1-5; size: few; CDR3: CSARTGNSNQPQHF; DNA: TGCAGTGCGCGGACAGGGAATAGCAATCAGCCCCAGCATTTT
D: NA; V: TRBV29-1; J: TRBJ2-7; size: NA; CDR3: CSVAGGSYEQYF; DNA: TGCAGCGTTGCGGGCGGCTCCTACGAGCAGTACTTC
D: TRBD1; V: TRBV4-3; J: TRBJ2-2; size: NA; CDR3: CASSQMTGVNTGELFF; DNA: TGCGCCAGCAGCCAAATGACAGGGGTGAACACCGGGGAGCTGTTTTTT
D: NA; V: TRBV24-1; J: TRBJ2-3; size: few; CDR3: CATSDSGEDKAKLTQYF; DNA: TGTGCCACCAGTGATTCAGGGGAGGATAAGGCTAAACTTACGCAGTATTTT
D: TRBD1; V: TRBV20-1; J: TRBJ1-4; size: few; CDR3: CSAPPGTGGTREKLFF; DNA: TGCAGTGCTCCCCCCGGGACAGGGGGCACTAGGGAAAAACTGTTTTTT
D: NA; V: TRBV6-5; J: TRBJ2-7; size: NA; CDR3: CASRTGTNYEQYF; DNA: TGTGCCAGCAGGACCGGGACAAACTACGAGCAGTACTTC
D: NA; V: TRBV6-5; J: TRBJ1-5; size: NA; CDR3: CASRRDIYEQPQHF; DNA: TGTGCCAGCAGACGGGACATCTACGAACAGCCCCAGCATTTT
D: NA; V: TRBV7-8; J: TRBJ2-5; size: NA; CDR3: CASTDKVTQYF; DNA: TGTGCCAGCACCGATAAAGTAACTCAGTACTTC
D: TRBD1; V: TRBV12-3/TRBV12-4; J: TRBJ1-5; size: few; CDR3: CASSLWGQGRNQPQHF; DNA: TGTGCCAGCAGTTTGTGGGGACAGGGACGCAATCAGCCCCAGCATTTT
D: NA; V: TRBV2; J: TRBJ2-7; size: many; CDR3: CASRESYEQYF; DNA: TGTGCCAGCAGGGAAAGCTACGAGCAGTACTTC
D: NA; V: TRBV12-5; J: TRBJ2-2; size: NA; CDR3: CASARGTRDTGELFF; DNA: TGTGCTAGTGCTCGGGGGACAAGGGACACCGGGGAGCTGTTTTTT
D: TRBD2; V: TRBV7-2; J: TRBJ2-1; size: NA; CDR3: CASSPPGLVSGNEQFF; DNA: TGTGCCAGCAGCCCTCCGGGACTAGTTTCGGGCAATGAGCAGTTCTTC
D: TRBD2; V: TRBV28; J: TRBJ2-2; size: many; CDR3: CASTPPEPGLAPGELFF; DNA: TGTGCCAGCACCCCACCAGAACCGGGACTAGCTCCCGGGGAGCTGTTTTTT
D: TRBD2; V: TRBV7-9; J: TRBJ2-3; size: NA; CDR3: CASSPPGLAGGPDTQYF; DNA: TGTGCCAGCAGCCCTCCAGGACTAGCGGGAGGGCCCGATACGCAGTATTTT
D: NA; V: TRBV28; J: TRBJ2-7; size: many; CDR3: CASSLTSYEQYF; DNA: TGTGCCAGCAGTTTGACGAGCTACGAGCAGTACTTC
D: NA; V: TRBV20-1; J: TRBJ2-7; size: many; CDR3: CSARVGAYEQYF; DNA: TGCAGTGCTAGGGTGGGAGCCTACGAGCAGTACTTC
D: NA; V: TRBV12-3/TRBV12-4; J: TRBJ2-7; size: NA; CDR3: CASSLGGEQYF; DNA: TGTGCCAGCAGCCTAGGAGGGGAGCAGTACTTC
D: TRBD1; V: TRBV6-5; J: TRBJ1-2; size: NA; CDR3: CASRSSGGLSYGYTF; DNA: TGTGCCAGCAGGAGTTCAGGGGGACTAAGCTATGGCTACACCTTC
D: TRBD2; V: TRBV29-1; J: TRBJ2-2; size: few; CDR3: CSVRTSGLNTGELFF; DNA: TGCAGCGTAAGGACTAGCGGACTGAACACCGGGGAGCTGTTTTTT
D: TRBD1; V: TRBV30; J: TRBJ1-2; size: few; CDR3: CARQGGTDYGYTF; DNA: TGTGCCCGTCAGGGGGGCACGGATTATGGCTACACCTTC
D: NA; V: TRBV18; J: TRBJ1-5; size: NA; CDR3: CASSPRSQLLDQPQHF; DNA: TGTGCCAGCTCACCACGTAGCCAACTTCTGGATCAGCCCCAGCATTTT
D: NA; V: TRBV5-1; J: TRBJ2-1; size: NA; CDR3: CASSLEGGVHEQFF; DNA: TGCGCCAGCAGCTTGGAGGGGGGGGTCCATGAGCAGTTCTTC
D: NA; V: TRBV7-9; J: TRBJ2-7; size: NA; CDR3: CASSLPTDSIYEQYF; DNA: TGTGCCAGCAGCCTACCAACCGATTCTATCTACGAGCAGTACTTC
D: NA; V: TRBV12-3/TRBV12-4; J: TRBJ2-3; size: NA; CDR3: CASSLAGSPDTQYF; DNA: TGTGCCAGCAGTTTGGCGGGGTCCCCAGATACGCAGTATTTT
D: NA; V: TRBV20-1; J: TRBJ2-7; size: many; CDR3: CSARGSRPYEQYF; DNA: TGCAGTGCTAGGGGTAGCAGACCCTACGAGCAGTACTTC
D: NA; V: TRBV28; J: TRBJ1-5; size: few; CDR3: CASSQQRRSYSNQPQHF; DNA: TGTGCCAGCAGTCAACAGCGACGGAGCTATAGCAATCAGCCCCAGCATTTT
D: NA; V: TRBV4-1; J: TRBJ1-1; size: few; CDR3: CASSQDGRNTEAFF; DNA: TGCGCCAGCAGCCAAGATGGACGAAACACTGAAGCTTTCTTT
D: NA; V: TRBV3-1; J: TRBJ1-1; size: many; CDR3: CASSQVSNTEAFF; DNA: TGTGCCAGCAGCCAAGTCAGCAACACTGAAGCTTTCTTT
D: TRBD1; V: TRBV6-6; J: TRBJ1-3; size: NA; CDR3: CASSFGTEISGNTIYF; DNA: TGTGCCAGCAGCTTTGGGACAGAGATCTCTGGAAACACCATATATTTT
D: TRBD1; V: TRBV5-4; J: TRBJ2-7; size: few; CDR3: CASSSGQGGYYEQYF; DNA: TGTGCCAGCAGCTCGGGACAGGGGGGGTACTACGAGCAGTACTTC
D: TRBD2; V: TRBV30; J: TRBJ2-1; size: NA; CDR3: CAWSVRGGSYNEQFF; DNA: TGTGCCTGGAGTGTTCGCGGGGGGTCCTACAATGAGCAGTTCTTC
D: TRBD2; V: TRBV3-1; J: TRBJ2-4; size: few; CDR3: CASSQDPGLADKNIQYF; DNA: TGTGCCAGCAGCCAAGATCCCGGACTAGCGGACAAAAACATTCAGTACTTC
D: NA; V: TRBV7-9; J: TRBJ2-1; size: NA; CDR3: CASSLIRRGDNEQFF; DNA: TGTGCCAGCAGCTTAATCCGCCGAGGAGACAATGAGCAGTTCTTC
D: NA; V: TRBV6-1; J: TRBJ1-1; size: few; CDR3: CASSVTISRNTEAFF; DNA: TGTGCCAGCAGTGTCACGATTTCCAGGAACACTGAAGCTTTCTTT
D: NA; V: TRBV12-3/TRBV12-4; J: TRBJ2-2; size: NA; CDR3: CASNGGLMNTGELFF; DNA: TGTGCCAGCAATGGAGGGCTCATGAACACCGGGGAGCTGTTTTTT
D: NA; V: TRBV20-1; J: TRBJ2-1; size: few; CDR3: CSTPGGSGFRDEQFF; DNA: TGCAGTACACCTGGGGGAAGCGGATTTAGGGATGAGCAGTTCTTC
D: NA; V: TRBV28; J: TRBJ2-6; size: many; CDR3: CASSFVSNSGANVLTF; DNA: TGTGCCAGCAGTTTTGTCAGTAACTCTGGGGCCAACGTCCTGACTTTC
D: NA; V: TRBV5-6; J: TRBJ1-1; size: NA; CDR3: CASSLGAQNTEAFF; DNA: TGTGCCAGCAGCTTGGGGGCACAGAACACTGAAGCTTTCTTT